A selection of T cell receptor beta chains follows, all from one sample in a study of T cell responses to AZD1222 COVID-19 vaccine. TCRdb keeps only in-frame clones here, not all; method: immunoSEQ multiplex PCR. This table has over 85,000 clones, approximately 90% appearing once. Sequenced material: peripheral blood, taken on day 0 of AZD1222 vaccination. The receptor set was obtained from an adult in good health. Each CDR3 is given with its conserved first and last residue. A D gene is named only where the DNA matches it firmly. Clone size is shown for a subset of rows, as once, few, many or a class of expanded clone.

NA,TRBV24-1,TRBJ2-2,NA,CATSDSRRTGELFF,TGTGCCACCAGTGACAGCAGGCGTACCGGGGAGCTGTTTTTT
NA,TRBV2,TRBJ1-3,NA,CASRLDGASGNTIYF,TGTGCCAGCAGATTGGACGGGGCCTCTGGAAACACCATATATTTT
NA,TRBV5-1,TRBJ2-7,NA,CASSFERSMDEQYF,TGCGCCAGCAGCTTTGAGCGATCAATGGACGAGCAGTACTTC
NA,TRBV5-1,TRBJ2-7,NA,CASSLGGTPYERQYF,TGCGCCAGCAGCTTGGGTGGGACTCCCTACGAGCGGCAGTACTTC
NA,TRBV10-3,TRBJ1-2,TRBD1,CAISESRQGGNYGYTF,TGTGCCATCAGTGAGTCGAGGCAGGGGGGTAACTATGGCTACACCTTC
NA,TRBV29-1,TRBJ1-2,TRBD1,CSVIQGAGYGYTF,TGCAGCGTGATACAGGGGGCGGGCTATGGCTACACCTTC
NA,TRBV3-1/TRBV3-2,TRBJ1-2,TRBD1,CASSYLTGGIYGYTF,TGTGCCAGCAGCTACCTGACAGGGGGGATCTATGGCTACACCTTC
NA,TRBV5-1,TRBJ1-1,NA,CASSLSAGENTEAFF,TGCGCCAGCAGCTTGAGTGCTGGGGAAAACACTGAAGCTTTCTTT
NA,TRBV4-3,TRBJ1-5,NA,CASSQELGGYQPQHF,TGCGCCAGCAGCCAAGAGTTAGGGGGTTATCAGCCCCAGCATTTT
NA,TRBV4-1,TRBJ2-7,NA,CASSQAPGYEQYF,TGCGCCAGCAGCCAAGCGCCAGGCTACGAGCAGTACTTC
NA,TRBV19,TRBJ1-1,NA,CASSIGGHLNTEAFF,TGTGCCAGTAGTATAGGGGGACATCTAAACACTGAAGCTTTCTTT
NA,TRBV10-3,TRBJ1-1,NA,CAISVHENTEAFF,TGTGCCATCAGTGTCCACGAGAACACTGAAGCTTTCTTT
NA,TRBV10-3,TRBJ2-2,TRBD1,CAISDRDETGELFF,TGTGCCATCAGCGACAGGGACGAAACCGGGGAGCTGTTTTTT
NA,TRBV19,TRBJ2-1,TRBD1,CASSTTGGAWAEQFF,TGTGCCAGTAGTACCACAGGGGGCGCCTGGGCTGAGCAGTTCTTC
NA,TRBV6-1,TRBJ2-7,NA,CASSEVAGNNNEQYF,TGTGCCAGCAGTGAAGTAGCAGGGAATAACAACGAGCAGTACTTC
NA,TRBV19,TRBJ1-4,TRBD1,CASSTQGALANEKLFF,TGTGCCAGTAGTACACAGGGGGCGTTAGCTAATGAAAAACTGTTTTTT
few,TRBV2,TRBJ1-1,NA,CASSADRTGAFF,TGTGCCAGCAGTGCCGACAGGACCGGAGCTTTCTTT
NA,TRBV7-6,TRBJ1-3,TRBD1,CASSLEGTGSGNTIYF,TGTGCCAGCAGCTTAGAGGGGACAGGCTCTGGAAACACCATATATTTT
NA,TRBV10-2,TRBJ1-5,NA,CASSGSRNQPQHF,TGCGCCAGCTCCGGGAGCCGCAATCAGCCCCAGCATTTT
NA,TRBV18,TRBJ1-1,NA,CASSPTRVVPEAFF,TGTGCCAGCTCACCAACGAGGGTTGTTCCTGAAGCTTTCTTT
NA,TRBV6-5,TRBJ2-1,NA,CASSPSRNEQFF,TGTGCCAGCAGCCCCAGCCGAAATGAGCAGTTCTTC
NA,TRBV20-1,TRBJ2-7,NA,CSASIHEQYF,TGCAGTGCTAGCATACACGAGCAGTACTTC
NA,TRBV5-6,TRBJ1-1,TRBD1,CASSFRDRLNTEAFF,TGTGCCAGCAGCTTTAGGGACAGGTTGAACACTGAAGCTTTCTTT
NA,TRBV10-3,TRBJ1-1,NA,CAISDPTGSKGWDTEAFF,TGTGCCATCAGTGACCCGACAGGTTCTAAAGGGTGGGACACTGAAGCTTTCTTT
NA,TRBV11-2,TRBJ1-2,NA,CASSLVGRGNYGYTF,TGTGCCAGCAGCTTAGTAGGCAGGGGTAACTATGGCTACACCTTC
few,TRBV30,TRBJ1-1,NA,CAWSHTGLNTEAFF,TGTGCCTGGAGCCATACAGGGCTGAACACTGAAGCTTTCTTT
once,TRBV20-1,TRBJ2-3,NA,CSAINSDTQYF,TGCAGTGCTATAAACTCCGATACGCAGTATTTT
once,TRBV5-4,TRBJ1-1,NA,CASSLRGGMNTEAFF,TGTGCCAGCAGCTTGCGAGGGGGGATGAACACTGAAGCTTTCTTT
NA,TRBV19,TRBJ2-1,NA,CASSIYRINNEQFF,TGTGCCAGTAGTATTTACCGCATTAACAATGAGCAGTTCTTC
NA,TRBV6-5,TRBJ1-2,NA,CASSLSRRSGYTF,TGTGCCAGCAGTTTATCCCGGAGGTCAGGCTACACCTTC
NA,TRBV9,TRBJ2-1,TRBD2,CASSGPLAGGNEQFF,TGTGCCAGCAGCGGACCCCTAGCGGGAGGGAATGAGCAGTTCTTC
NA,TRBV4-2,TRBJ2-3,TRBD2,CASSQEVFRGLDVASGYTDTQYF,TGTGCCAGCAGCCAAGAAGTTTTCCGAGGCCTGGATGTGGCTAGCGGGTACACAGATACGCAGTATTTT
NA,TRBV15,TRBJ1-4,NA,CATSRGLQGLGKLFF,TGTGCCACCAGCAGAGGTCTACAGGGACTGGGAAAACTGTTTTTT